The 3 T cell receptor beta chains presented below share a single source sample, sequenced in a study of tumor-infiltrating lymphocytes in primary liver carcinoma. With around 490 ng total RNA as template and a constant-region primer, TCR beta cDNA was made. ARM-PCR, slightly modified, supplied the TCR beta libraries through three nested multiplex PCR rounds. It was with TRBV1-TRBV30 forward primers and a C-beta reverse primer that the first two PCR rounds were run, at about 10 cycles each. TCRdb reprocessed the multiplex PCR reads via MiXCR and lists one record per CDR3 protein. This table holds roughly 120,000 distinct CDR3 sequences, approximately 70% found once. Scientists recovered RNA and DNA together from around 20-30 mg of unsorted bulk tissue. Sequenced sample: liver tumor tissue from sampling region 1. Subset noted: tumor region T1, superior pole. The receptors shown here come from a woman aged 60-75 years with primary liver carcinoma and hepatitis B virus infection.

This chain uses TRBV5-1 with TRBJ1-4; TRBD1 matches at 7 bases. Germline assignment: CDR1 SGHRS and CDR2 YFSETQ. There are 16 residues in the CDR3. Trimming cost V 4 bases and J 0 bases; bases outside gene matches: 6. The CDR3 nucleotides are TGCGCCAGCAGCCCCGGACAGGTTGCAACTAATGAAAAACTGTTTTTT. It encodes CASSPGQVATNEKLFF.

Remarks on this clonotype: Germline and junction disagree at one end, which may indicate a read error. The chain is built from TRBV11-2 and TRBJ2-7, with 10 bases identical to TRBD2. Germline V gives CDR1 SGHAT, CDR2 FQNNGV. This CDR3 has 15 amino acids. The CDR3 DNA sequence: TGTCCCAGCAGCCTGAGCGGGAGGGCCTCTAGAGAGCAGTGCTTC. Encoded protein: CPSSLSGRASREQCF. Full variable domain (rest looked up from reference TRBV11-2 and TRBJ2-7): EAGVAQSPRYKIIEKRQSVAFWCNPISGHATLYWYQQILGQGPKLLIQFQNNGVVDDSQLPKDRFSAERLKGVDSTLKIQPAKLEDSAVYLCPSSLSGRASREQCFGPGTRLTVT.

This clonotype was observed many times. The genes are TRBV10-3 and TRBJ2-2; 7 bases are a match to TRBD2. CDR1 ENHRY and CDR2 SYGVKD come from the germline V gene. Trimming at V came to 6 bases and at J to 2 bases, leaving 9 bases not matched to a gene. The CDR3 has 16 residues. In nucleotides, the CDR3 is TGTGCCATCAGCGCGCCGGGAGGCTTTAACACCGGGGAGCTGTTTTTT. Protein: CAISAPGGFNTGELFF.